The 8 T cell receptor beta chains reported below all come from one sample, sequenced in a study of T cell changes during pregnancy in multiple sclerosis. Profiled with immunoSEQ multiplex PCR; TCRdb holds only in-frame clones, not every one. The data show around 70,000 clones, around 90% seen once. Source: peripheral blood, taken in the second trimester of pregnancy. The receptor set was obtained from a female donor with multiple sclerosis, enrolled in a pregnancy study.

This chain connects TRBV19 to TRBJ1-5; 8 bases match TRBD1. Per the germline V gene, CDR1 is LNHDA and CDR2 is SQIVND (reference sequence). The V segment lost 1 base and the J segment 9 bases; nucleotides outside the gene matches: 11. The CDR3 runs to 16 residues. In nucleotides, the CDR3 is TGTGCCAGTAGTATAGGACGGACAGGGAGGATCCCGCCCCAGCATTTT. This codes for CASSIGRTGRIPPQHF.

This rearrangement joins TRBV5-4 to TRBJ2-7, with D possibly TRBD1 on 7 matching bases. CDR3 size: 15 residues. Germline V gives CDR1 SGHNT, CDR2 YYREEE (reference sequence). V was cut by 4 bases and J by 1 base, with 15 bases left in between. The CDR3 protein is CASSGGTATSYEQYF. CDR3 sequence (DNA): TGTGCCAGCAGCGGCGGGACAGCAACTTCCTACGAGCAGTACTTC.

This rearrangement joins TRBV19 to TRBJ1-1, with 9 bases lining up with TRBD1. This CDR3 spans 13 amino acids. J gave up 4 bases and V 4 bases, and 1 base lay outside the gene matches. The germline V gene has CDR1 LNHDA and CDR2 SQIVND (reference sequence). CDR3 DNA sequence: TGTGCCAGTAGTACGGACAGGGGCACTGAAGCTTTCTTT. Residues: CASSTDRGTEAFF.

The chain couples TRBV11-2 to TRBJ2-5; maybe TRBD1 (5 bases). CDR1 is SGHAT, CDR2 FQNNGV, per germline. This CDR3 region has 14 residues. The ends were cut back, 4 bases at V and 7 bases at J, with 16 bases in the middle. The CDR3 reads CASSSSTASGTQYF. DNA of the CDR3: TGTGCCAGCAGCTCGTCGACAGCCTCGGGGACCCAGTACTTC.

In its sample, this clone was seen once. CDR3 sequence: CASSPDRDYGYTF. The CDR3 DNA reads as TGCGCCAGCAGTCCGGACAGGGACTATGGCTACACCTTC. The rearrangement links TRBV5-1 to TRBJ1-2, with 8 bases fitting TRBD1. Trimming removed 5 bases from V and 3 bases from J; junction bases left unmatched: 3. The CDR3 is made up of 13 amino acids. In germline, CDR1 is SGHRS, CDR2 YFSETQ. The entire variable domain, with the rest obtained from reference TRBV5-1 and TRBJ1-2, is as follows: KAGVTQTPRYLIKTRGQQVTLSCSPISGHRSVSWYQQTPGQGLQFLFEYFSETQRNKGNFPGRFSGRQFSNSRSEMNVSTLELGDSALYLCASSPDRDYGYTFGSGTRLTVV.

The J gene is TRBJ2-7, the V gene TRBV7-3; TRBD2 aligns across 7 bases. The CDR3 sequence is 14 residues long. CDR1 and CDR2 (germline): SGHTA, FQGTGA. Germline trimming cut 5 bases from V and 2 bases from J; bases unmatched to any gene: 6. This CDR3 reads CASSPGTNTYEQYF. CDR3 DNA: TGTGCCAGCAGCCCCGGGACTAACACCTACGAGCAGTACTTC. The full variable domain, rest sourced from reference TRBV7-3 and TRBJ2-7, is GAGVSQTPSNKVTEKGKYVELRCDPISGHTALYWYRQSLGQGPEFLIYFQGTGAADDSGLPNDRFFAVRPEGSVSTLKIQRTERGDSAVYLCASSPGTNTYEQYFGPGTRLTVT.

In DNA, the CDR3 is TGTGCCAGCAGCTTAAGGGGACATTTATGGGTCGACGAGCAGTACTTC. This gives the protein CASSLRGHLWVDEQYF. The genes are TRBV7-2 and TRBJ2-7, with D perhaps TRBD1 (6 bases). Germline values: CDR1 SGHTA, CDR2 FQGNSA. This CDR3 region has 16 residues. Trimming stripped 2 bases from V and 5 bases from J, with 19 bases between.

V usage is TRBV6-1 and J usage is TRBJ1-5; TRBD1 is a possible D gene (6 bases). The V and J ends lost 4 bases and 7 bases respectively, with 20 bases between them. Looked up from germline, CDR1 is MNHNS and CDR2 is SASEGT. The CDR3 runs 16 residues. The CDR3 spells CASSGIAGATRQPQHF. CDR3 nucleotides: TGTGCCAGCAGTGGGATAGCGGGGGCAACCAGGCAGCCCCAGCATTTT.